This TCR beta chain came from a study of radiation and T cells in renal cell carcinoma. Whole-study results and caveats: Baseline intratumoral clonotype presence is unknown without pretreatment biopsies.

Noted time point: baseline pretreatment blood. Treatment of the sample: 15 Gy SBRT to primary tumor, nephrectomy 4 weeks later. CDR1 is MNHEY, CDR2 SVGAGI, per germline. The CDR3 is 13 amino acids. The J segment lost 4 bases and the V segment lost 6 bases, leaving 5 bases of the junction unmatched. Measured with immunoSEQ multiplex PCR; TCRdb has only the in-frame clones, and not every one. The data contain roughly 120,000 clones, around 80% of them singletons. Remarks on this clone: The antigen is undetermined.

Here the sequenced sample was blood, taken from a patient whose treatment included radiotherapy and nephrectomy. This clonotype was sampled from a woman in her sixties or seventies with renal cell carcinoma. This chain connects TRBV6-5 to TRBJ1-2, with TRBD1 matching over 7 bases. The CDR3 nucleotides read TGTGCCAGCAGATCAGGGGGTCTCTATGGCTACACCTTC. Translated, it gives CASRSGGLYGYTF.